What follows are 11 T cell receptor beta chains derived from one specimen sequenced in a study of metastatic and nonmetastatic thyroid tumors. Every patient underwent thyroid surgery untreated. Using MiXCR, TCRdb re-called clones from the PCR reads. In the table there are some 29,000 clones, roughly 3.5% of which are singletons. The sample consisted of blood. All receptors derive from a male donor with papillary thyroid cancer or a benign thyroid nodule (not recorded which). Some clones in this sample may be carry-over from other donors' samples.

In nucleotides, the CDR3 is TGTGCCAGTACTAAATCAAGCAACGGCCGGGAGACCCAGTACTTC. As protein: CASTKSSNGRETQYF. The V gene is TRBV19, the J gene TRBJ2-5; D gene uncertain. The CDR3 loop spans 15 amino acids. Germline CDR1 LNHDA, CDR2 SQIVND (reference sequence). V dropped 7 bases and J dropped 5 bases, with 20 bases sitting between them.

This clone has just a few counts. The chain joins TRBV28 to TRBJ2-7; 9 bases line up with TRBD1. After removal of 5 bases from V and 2 bases from J, the junction contained 10 bases not matched to a gene. CDR3 length equals 16 residues. CDR1 MDHEN and CDR2 SYDVKM come from the germline V gene. For the CDR3, the DNA is TGTGCCAGCAGTCCATCCCGACAGGGGGTAACCTACGAGCAGTACTTC. Protein product: CASSPSRQGVTYEQYF.

The chain carries TRBV7-2 and TRBJ1-2, with 8 bases lining up with TRBD1. CDR1 is SGHTA, CDR2 FQGNSA, per germline. V lost 5 bases to trimming and J lost 3 bases; unmatched junction nucleotides: 8. The CDR3 is made up of 15 amino acids. In DNA, the CDR3 is TGTGCCAGCAGCGCGCGACAGGGGAGGGACTATGGCTACACCTTC. Amino acids: CASSARQGRDYGYTF.

Relative to its sample, this clone is medium-sized (0.01 to 0.1%). V gene TRBV28 combines with J gene TRBJ1-1, with a tentative D call TRBD1 (6 bases). V gave up 8 bases and J gave up 1 base, with 11 bases separating them. The CDR3 length is 13 residues. Germline CDR1 reads MDHEN; CDR2 reads SYDVKM. The chain's CDR3 is CASEGDPNTEAFF. For the CDR3, the DNA is TGTGCCAGCGAGGGGGACCCGAACACTGAAGCTTTCTTT.

This clone was seen a handful of times. This chain uses TRBV28 with TRBJ1-6; maybe TRBD1 (5 bases). This CDR3 contains 17 residues. Germline V gene sequence: CDR1 MDHEN, CDR2 SYDVKM. The V end was cut by 8 bases, the J end by 5 bases, with 22 bases between. CDR3 sequence: CASGPGGGELNNSPLHF. As DNA, the CDR3 is TGTGCCAGCGGTCCCGGGGGGGGGGAACTGAATAATTCACCCCTCCACTTT.

This clone was seen many times. The gene calls are TRBV4-3 and TRBJ1-6, with no clear D. The V and J ends lost 10 bases and 8 bases respectively, with 21 bases between them. In germline, CDR1 is LGHNA, CDR2 YSLEER. The CDR3 is made up of 15 amino acids. CDR3 loop: CATSPVDGVHSPLHF. CDR3 in DNA: TGCGCCACCTCACCTGTAGACGGGGTTCATTCACCCCTCCACTTT.

This clone was observed at least ten times. V is TRBV12-3 or TRBV12-4 and J is TRBJ2-4; tentative D call: TRBD1 (6 bases). The CDR3 is 14 residues long. V dropped 3 bases and J dropped 6 bases, with 12 bases sitting between them. The CDR3 bases are TGTGCCAGCAGTTTGCGGCAGGGGACAAACATTCAGTACTTC. The encoded protein is CASSLRQGTNIQYF.

The chain has TRBV12-3 or TRBV12-4 and TRBJ1-2; no clear D. V gave up 7 bases and J gave up 8 bases, with 17 bases separating them. CDR3 length: 13 residues. The CDR3 loop is CASIFDTLGGYTF. The CDR3 region has the DNA TGTGCCAGCATTTTTGACACCCTCGGGGGCTACACCTTC.

This clone appeared a few times. This sequence joins TRBV28 and TRBJ2-3, with a weak D call TRBD1 (7 bases). V lost 6 bases to trimming and J lost 3 bases, with 16 bases between them. This CDR3 contains 15 residues. Per the germline V gene, CDR1 is MDHEN and CDR2 is SYDVKM. DNA of the CDR3: TGTGCCAGCAGGGCGCCAGGGGGAGGAACAGATACGCAGTATTTT. Residues: CASRAPGGGTDTQYF.

This clone occurred a few times. The chain has TRBV5-1 and TRBJ1-1, with a tentative D call TRBD1 (6 bases). The germline CDR1 and CDR2 sequences are SGHRS and YFSETQ. Trimming cost V 6 bases and J 0 bases, with 18 bases left between them. This CDR3 is built from 16 residues. CDR3 nucleotides: TGCGCCAGCACCTCAGGGACATACACCATGAACACTGAAGCTTTCTTT. Amino acids: CASTSGTYTMNTEAFF.

This clone was seen repeatedly, ten times or more. The chain has TRBV7-9 and TRBJ2-5; 8 bases line up with TRBD1. The CDR3 spans 14 residues. Germline V lookup: CDR1 SEHNR, CDR2 FQNEAQ (reference sequence). With 4 bases clipped from V and 5 bases from J, the junction kept 6 bases outside the gene matches. CDR3 protein: CASSSGGQWETQYF. The CDR3 DNA reads as TGTGCCAGCAGCTCAGGGGGCCAGTGGGAGACCCAGTACTTC.